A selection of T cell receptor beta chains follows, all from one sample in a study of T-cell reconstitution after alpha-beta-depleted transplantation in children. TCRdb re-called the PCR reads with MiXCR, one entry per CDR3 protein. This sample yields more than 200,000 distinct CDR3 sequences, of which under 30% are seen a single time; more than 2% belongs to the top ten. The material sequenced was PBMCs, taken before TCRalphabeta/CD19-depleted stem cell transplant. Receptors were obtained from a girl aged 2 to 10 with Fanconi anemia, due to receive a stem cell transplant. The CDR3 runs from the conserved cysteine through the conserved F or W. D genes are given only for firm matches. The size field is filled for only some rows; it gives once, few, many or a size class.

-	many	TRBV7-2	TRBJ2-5	CASSFLLETQYF	TGTGCCAGCAGCTTTCTTTTGGAGACCCAGTACTTC
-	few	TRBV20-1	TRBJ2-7	CSAKLRPYEQYF	TGCAGTGCTAAACTCAGACCCTACGAGCAGTACTTC
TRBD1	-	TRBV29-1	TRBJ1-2	CSEWTGEDGYTF	TGCAGCGAGTGGACAGGGGAGGATGGCTACACCTTC
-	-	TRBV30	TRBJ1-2	CAWSRGSGYTF	TGTGCCTGGAGTAGGGGAAGTGGCTACACCTTC
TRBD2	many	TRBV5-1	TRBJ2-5	CASSRWASGSSETQYF	TGCGCCAGCAGCAGATGGGCTAGCGGGAGTTCGGAGACCCAGTACTTC
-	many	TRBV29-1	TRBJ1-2	CSVEDRNSRPYGYTF	TGCAGCGTTGAAGATCGGAACAGCCGTCCCTATGGCTACACCTTC
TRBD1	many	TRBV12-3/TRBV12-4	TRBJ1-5	CASSPGQGYQPQHF	TGTGCCAGCAGTCCCGGACAGGGCTATCAGCCCCAGCATTTT
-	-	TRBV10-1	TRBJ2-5	CASSEIGGFGETQYF	TGCGCCAGCAGTGAGATCGGGGGATTCGGTGAGACCCAGTACTTC
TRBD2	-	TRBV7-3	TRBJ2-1	CASSSRTSGRDQEQFF	TGTGCCAGCAGCTCGCGGACTAGCGGGAGGGATCAGGAGCAGTTCTTC
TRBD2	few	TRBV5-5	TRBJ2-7	CASSLGRGGPTYEQYF	TGTGCCAGCAGCTTGGGGCGCGGGGGGCCAACCTACGAGCAGTACTTC
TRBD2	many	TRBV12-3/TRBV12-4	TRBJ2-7	CASSFGVGPSGRAQHF	TGTGCCAGCAGTTTCGGCGTCGGTCCTAGCGGGAGGGCCCAACACTTC
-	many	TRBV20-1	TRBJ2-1	CSAREQGYNEQFF	TGCAGTGCTAGAGAGCAGGGCTACAATGAGCAGTTCTTC
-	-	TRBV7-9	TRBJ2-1	CASSLASGGPSDNEQFF	TGTGCCAGCAGCTTAGCTAGTGGGGGGCCATCGGACAATGAGCAGTTCTTC
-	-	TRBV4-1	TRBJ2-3	CASSQFVGVAPATDTQYF	TGCGCCAGCAGCCAATTTGTTGGAGTAGCCCCCGCAACAGATACGCAGTATTTT
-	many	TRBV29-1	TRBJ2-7	CSVGVNYEQYF	TGCAGCGTGGGCGTGAACTACGAGCAGTACTTC
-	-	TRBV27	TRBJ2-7	CASSLNPGASYEQYF	TGTGCCAGCAGTCTCAATCCGGGAGCTTCCTACGAGCAGTACTTC
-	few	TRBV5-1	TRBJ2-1	CASREDLSSYNEQFF	TGCGCCAGCAGAGAGGACCTGAGCTCCTACAATGAGCAGTTCTTC
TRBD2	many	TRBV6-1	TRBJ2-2	CASHNVAGNTGELFF	TGTGCCAGCCACAATGTAGCGGGTAACACCGGGGAGCTGTTTTTT
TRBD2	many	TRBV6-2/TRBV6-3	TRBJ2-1	CASSYGLAAAPYNEQFF	TGTGCCAGCAGTTACGGACTAGCGGCCGCCCCTTACAATGAGCAGTTCTTC
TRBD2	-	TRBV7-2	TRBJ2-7	CASSLLAGESSYEQYF	TGTGCCAGCAGCCTACTAGCGGGGGAGAGCTCCTACGAGCAGTACTTC
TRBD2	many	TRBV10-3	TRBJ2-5	CAISGRTSGNQETQYF	TGTGCCATCAGTGGTCGGACTAGCGGGAACCAAGAGACCCAGTACTTC
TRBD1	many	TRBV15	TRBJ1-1	CATSRDGTGTMNTEAFF	TGTGCCACCAGCAGAGATGGGACAGGGACCATGAACACTGAAGCTTTCTTT
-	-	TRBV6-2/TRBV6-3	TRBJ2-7	CASSYSIVEGSSYEQYF	TGTGCCAGCAGTTACTCGATAGTAGAAGGGAGCTCCTACGAGCAGTACTTC
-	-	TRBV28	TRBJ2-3	CASTWTPTRTDTQYF	TGTGCCAGCACGTGGACCCCCACCCGCACAGATACGCAGTATTTT
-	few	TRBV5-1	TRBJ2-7	CASSLRGDNYEQYF	TGCGCCAGCAGCTTGCGAGGGGATAACTACGAGCAGTACTTC
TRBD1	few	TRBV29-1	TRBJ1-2	CSVVQGVHGYTF	TGCAGCGTTGTACAGGGGGTACATGGCTACACCTTC
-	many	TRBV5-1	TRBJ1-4	CASSLGSSLNEKLFF	TGCGCCAGCAGCTTGGGCAGCTCATTAAATGAAAAACTGTTTTTT
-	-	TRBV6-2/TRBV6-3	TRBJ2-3	CASSFRRDTQYF	TGTGCCAGCAGTTTCCGGCGGGATACGCAGTATTTT
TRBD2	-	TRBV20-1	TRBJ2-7	CSAATSGRANEQYF	TGCAGTGCTGCGACTAGCGGGAGGGCGAACGAGCAGTACTTC
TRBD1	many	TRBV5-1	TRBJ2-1	CASSLIGTEVYNEQFF	TGCGCCAGCAGCTTGATAGGGACAGAGGTTTACAATGAGCAGTTCTTC
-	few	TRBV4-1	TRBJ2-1	CASSQDGTYYNEQFF	TGCGCCAGCAGCCAAGATGGAACCTATTACAATGAGCAGTTCTTC
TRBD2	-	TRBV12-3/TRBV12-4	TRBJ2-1	CASSFAAGGPNEQFF	TGTGCCAGCAGTTTTGCAGCGGGGGGGCCTAATGAGCAGTTCTTC
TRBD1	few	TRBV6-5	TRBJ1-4	CASSYEMRGPTEKLFF	TGTGCCAGCAGTTACGAAATGAGGGGGCCCACGGAAAAACTGTTTTTT
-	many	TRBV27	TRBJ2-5	CASSFIGGGETQYF	TGTGCCAGCAGTTTTATTGGGGGAGGCGAGACCCAGTACTTC
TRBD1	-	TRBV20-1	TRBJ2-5	CSARSTGTGLETQYF	TGCAGTGCTAGATCAACCGGGACAGGGTTGGAGACCCAGTACTTC
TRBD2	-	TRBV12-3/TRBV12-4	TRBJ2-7	CASMIAGPYEEYF	TGTGCCAGCATGATAGCGGGCCCCTACGAGGAGTACTTC
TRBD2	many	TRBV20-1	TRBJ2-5	CSVDTGLAGIVETQYF	TGCAGTGTGGATACTGGGCTAGCGGGGATAGTTGAGACCCAGTACTTC
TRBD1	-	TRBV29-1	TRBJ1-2	CSVPQGDGYTF	TGCAGCGTTCCGCAGGGGGATGGCTACACCTTC
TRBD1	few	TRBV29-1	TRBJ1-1	CSVEGRGRSEAFF	TGCAGCGTTGAAGGCAGGGGGAGAAGTGAAGCTTTCTTT
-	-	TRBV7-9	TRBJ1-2	CASSRVEQAYGYTF	TGTGCCAGCAGCCGCGTCGAACAGGCCTATGGCTACACCTTC
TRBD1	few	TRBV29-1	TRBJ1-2	CSVPGGHYGYTF	TGCAGCGTGCCAGGGGGCCACTATGGCTACACCTTC
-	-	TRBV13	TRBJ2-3	CASSLGSPRTDTQYF	TGTGCCAGCAGCTTAGGTAGCCCTCGCACAGATACGCAGTATTTT
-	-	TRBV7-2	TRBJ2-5	CASSLSYETQYF	TGTGCCAGCAGCTTGTCTTACGAGACCCAGTACTTC
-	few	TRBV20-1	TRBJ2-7	CSARTLSTPDYEQYF	TGCAGTGCTAGGACGCTCTCAACCCCTGACTACGAGCAGTACTTC
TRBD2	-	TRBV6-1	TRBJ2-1	CASSPPGLARMGPYNEQFF	TGTGCCAGCAGTCCACCGGGACTAGCGAGGATGGGGCCCTACAATGAGCAGTTCTTC
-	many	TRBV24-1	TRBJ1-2	CATRDYGYTF	TGTGCCACTAGGGACTATGGCTACACCTTC
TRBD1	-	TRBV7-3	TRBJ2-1	CASSFRGLDYNEQFF	TGTGCCAGCAGCTTCAGGGGGTTGGACTACAATGAGCAGTTCTTC
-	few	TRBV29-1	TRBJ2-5	CSVAWSTQETQYF	TGCAGCGTTGCATGGTCCACTCAAGAGACCCAGTACTTC
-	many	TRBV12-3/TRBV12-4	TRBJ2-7	CASTLSFGYEQYF	TGTGCCAGTACACTTTCCTTCGGGTACGAGCAGTACTTC
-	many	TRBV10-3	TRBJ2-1	CAISESRNEQFF	TGTGCCATCAGTGAGTCTCGCAATGAGCAGTTCTTC
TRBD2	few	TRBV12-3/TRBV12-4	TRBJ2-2	CASSSRPSGNTGELFF	TGTGCCAGCAGTTCCCGGCCTAGCGGGAACACCGGGGAGCTGTTTTTT
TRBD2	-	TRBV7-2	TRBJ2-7	CASSLTSGGVYEQYF	TGTGCCAGCAGCTTGACTAGCGGGGGTGTCTACGAGCAGTACTTC
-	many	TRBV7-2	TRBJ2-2	CASSLGSYTGELFF	TGTGCCAGCAGCTTAGGCTCCTACACCGGGGAGCTGTTTTTT
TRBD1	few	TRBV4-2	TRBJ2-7	CASSRGQAKLPYEQYF	TGTGCCAGCAGCCGGGGACAGGCCAAGCTGCCCTACGAGCAGTACTTC
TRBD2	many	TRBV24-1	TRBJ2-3	CATSDVGTSGRDTQYF	TGTGCCACCAGTGACGTCGGGACTAGCGGGAGAGATACGCAGTATTTT